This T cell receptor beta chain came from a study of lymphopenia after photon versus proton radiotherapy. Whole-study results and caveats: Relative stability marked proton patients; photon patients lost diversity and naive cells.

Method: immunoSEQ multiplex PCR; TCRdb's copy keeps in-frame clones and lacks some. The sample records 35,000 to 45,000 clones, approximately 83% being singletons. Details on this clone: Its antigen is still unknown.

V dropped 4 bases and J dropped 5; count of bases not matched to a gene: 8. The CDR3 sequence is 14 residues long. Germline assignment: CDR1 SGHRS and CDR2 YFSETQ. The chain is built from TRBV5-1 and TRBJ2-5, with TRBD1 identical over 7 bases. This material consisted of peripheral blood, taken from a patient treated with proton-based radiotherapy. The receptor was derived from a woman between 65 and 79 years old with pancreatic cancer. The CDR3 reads CASSRLGQSETQYF. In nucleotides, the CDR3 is TGCGCCAGCAGCCGTTTGGGACAGAGCGAGACCCAGTACTTC.